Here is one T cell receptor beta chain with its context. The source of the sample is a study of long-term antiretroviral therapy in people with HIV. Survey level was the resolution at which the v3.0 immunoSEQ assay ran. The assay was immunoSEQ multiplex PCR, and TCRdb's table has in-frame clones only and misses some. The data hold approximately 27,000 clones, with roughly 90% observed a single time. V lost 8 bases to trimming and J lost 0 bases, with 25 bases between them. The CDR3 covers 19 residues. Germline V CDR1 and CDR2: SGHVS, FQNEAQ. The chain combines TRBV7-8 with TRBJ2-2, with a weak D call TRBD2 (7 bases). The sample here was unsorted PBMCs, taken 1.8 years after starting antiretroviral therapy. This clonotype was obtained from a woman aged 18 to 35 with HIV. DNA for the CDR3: TGTGCCAGCTATCTCTCCGTGGCGGGGGCGTCCGCGAACACCGGGGAGCTGTTTTTT. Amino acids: CASYLSVAGASANTGELFF.